A selection of T cell receptor beta chains follows, all from one sample in a study of blood T cells in healthy people across ages. TCRdb fed the 5' RACE reads into MiXCR, producing one record per CDR3 protein. The sample yields 550,000 to 650,000 distinct CDR3 sequences, around 31% seen once. Material: blood. These receptors originate from a woman older than 75 in good health. The CDR3 runs from the conserved cysteine through the conserved F or W. D genes are given only for firm matches. Some rows have no size entry. The others give once, few or many, or a class for an expanded clone.

d_gene	abundance	v_gene	j_gene	CDR3nt	CDR3aa
NA	NA	TRBV20-1	TRBJ2-5	TGCAGTGCTATGAATTACGGGGCGGGGGCCGCACAAGAGACCCAGTACTTC	CSAMNYGAGAAQETQYF
NA	many	TRBV20-1	TRBJ1-6	TGCAGTTCCAGACGTAGCTCCTATAATTCACCCCTCCACTTT	CSSRRSSYNSPLHF
NA	NA	TRBV6-2/TRBV6-3	TRBJ1-1	TGTGCCAGCAGTTACAGGGGCAGGGTCGACGCTGAAGCTTTCTTT	CASSYRGRVDAEAFF
NA	few	TRBV7-3	TRBJ2-5	TGTGCCAGCAGCTTACGTGGGGCTAGCGAGGAGACCCAGTACTTC	CASSLRGASEETQYF
NA	many	TRBV20-1	TRBJ2-5	TGCAGTGCTAAGAGCGTAGGAGAGACCCAGTACTTC	CSAKSVGETQYF
NA	many	TRBV7-3	TRBJ2-3	TGTGCCAGCAGCCAAGAGGGAATAGGGGATACGCAGTATTTT	CASSQEGIGDTQYF
NA	many	TRBV7-3	TRBJ1-2	TGTGCCAGCAGCCTAAACGGTCCCGGGCAGTCCTATGGCTACACCTTC	CASSLNGPGQSYGYTF
NA	NA	TRBV5-1	TRBJ2-7	TGCGCCAGCAGCTTCCCAAACAGCTACGAGCAGTACTTC	CASSFPNSYEQYF
TRBD1	few	TRBV5-1	TRBJ1-4	TGCGCCAGCAGCTTAGGACAGGGGTATGGAAAACTGTTTTTT	CASSLGQGYGKLFF
NA	NA	TRBV20-1	TRBJ2-3	TGCAGTGCTCGACCTAGCGCCCGAGATACGCAGTATTTT	CSARPSARDTQYF
TRBD2	many	TRBV6-2/TRBV6-3	TRBJ2-5	TGTGCCAGCAGTTATGGGGGACTAGAGCACCAGACCCAGTACTTC	CASSYGGLEHQTQYF